This T cell receptor (beta chain) is drawn from a study of T-cell reconstitution after alpha-beta-depleted transplantation in children. Researchers prepared the TCRbeta library using unique molecular identifiers, the study reports. TCRdb reprocessed the PCR reads via MiXCR and lists one record per CDR3 protein. The sample has around 200,000 distinct CDR3 sequences; roughly 6.8% are singletons. The CDR3 extends over 20 amino acids. J was trimmed by 1 base and V by 3 bases; bases with no gene match: 11. Germline V gene lookup returns CDR1 SGHAT and CDR2 FQNNGV. V is TRBV11-2 and J is TRBJ2-5; 16 nucleotides agree with TRBD2. This sequence was found in a human donor who donated a stem cell graft to a child with Wiskott-Aldrich syndrome. Sequencing used PBMCs from the stem cell graft donor, obtained from the stem cell graft. Here the CDR3 DNA reads TGTGCCAGCAGCTTTTTTATCCGGGGGACTAGCGGGAGGGCCCAAGAGACCCAGTACTTC. Translated, it gives CASSFFIRGTSGRAQETQYF.